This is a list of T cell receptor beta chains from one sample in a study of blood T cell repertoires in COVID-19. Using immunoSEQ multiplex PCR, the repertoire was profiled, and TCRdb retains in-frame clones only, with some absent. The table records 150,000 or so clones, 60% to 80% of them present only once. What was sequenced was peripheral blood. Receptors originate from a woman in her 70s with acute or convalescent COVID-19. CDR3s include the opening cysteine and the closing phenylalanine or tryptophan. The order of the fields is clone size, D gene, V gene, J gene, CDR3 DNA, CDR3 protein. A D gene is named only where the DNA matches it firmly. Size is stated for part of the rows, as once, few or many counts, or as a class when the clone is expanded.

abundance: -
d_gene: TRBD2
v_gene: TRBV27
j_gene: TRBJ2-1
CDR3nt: TGTGCCAGCAGTTTATCGCCCCCACTAGCGGGAGCCAGTGAGCAGTTCTTC
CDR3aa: CASSLSPPLAGASEQFF

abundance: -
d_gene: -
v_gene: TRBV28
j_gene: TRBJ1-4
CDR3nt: TGTGCCAGCAGGCCAACAACATATGAAAAACTGTTTTTT
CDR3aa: CASRPTTYEKLFF

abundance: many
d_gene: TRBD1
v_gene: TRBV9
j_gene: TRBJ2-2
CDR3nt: TGTGCCAGCAGCGCGACACAGGGGACGGTCAACACCGGGGAGCTGTTTTTT
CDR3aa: CASSATQGTVNTGELFF

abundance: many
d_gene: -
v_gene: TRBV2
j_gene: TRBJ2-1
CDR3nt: TGTGCCAGCAGTCCAGGGACTCACAATGAGCAGTTCTTC
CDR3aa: CASSPGTHNEQFF

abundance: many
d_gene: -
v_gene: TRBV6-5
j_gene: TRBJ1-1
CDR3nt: TGTGCCAGCAGTTACTCGTCTGGGGGGGGGACTGAAGCTTTCTTT
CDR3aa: CASSYSSGGGTEAFF

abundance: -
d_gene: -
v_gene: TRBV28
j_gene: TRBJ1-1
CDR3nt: TGTGCCAGCAGTCCACCGGGACAGAACACTGAAGCTTTCTTT
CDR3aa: CASSPPGQNTEAFF

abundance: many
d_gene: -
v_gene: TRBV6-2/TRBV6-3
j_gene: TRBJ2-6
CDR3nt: TGTGCCAGCAGCTGGGACACCACCTCTGGGGCCAACGTCCTGACTTTC
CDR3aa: CASSWDTTSGANVLTF

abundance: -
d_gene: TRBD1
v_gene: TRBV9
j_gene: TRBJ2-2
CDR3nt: TGTGCCAGCGCCGGGACAGCTAACACCGGGGAGCTGTTTTTT
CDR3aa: CASAGTANTGELFF

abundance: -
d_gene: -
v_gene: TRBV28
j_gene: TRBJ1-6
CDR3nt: TGTGCCAGCAGTTTCAGAGGCAATAATTCACCCCTCCACTTT
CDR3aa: CASSFRGNNSPLHF

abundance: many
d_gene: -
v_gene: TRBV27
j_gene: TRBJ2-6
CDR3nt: TGTGCCAGCACTCTGGGGCTCAGCTCTGGGGCCAACGTCCTGACTTTC
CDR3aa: CASTLGLSSGANVLTF

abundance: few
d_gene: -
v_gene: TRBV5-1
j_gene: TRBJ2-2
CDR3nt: TGCGCCAGCAGCTTGGAGGGGGCCGGGGAGCTGTTTTTT
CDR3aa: CASSLEGAGELFF

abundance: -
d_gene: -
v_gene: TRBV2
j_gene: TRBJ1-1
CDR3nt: TGTGCCAGCAGTCCGCAGGGGTGGGGGAACACTGAAGCTTTCTTT
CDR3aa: CASSPQGWGNTEAFF

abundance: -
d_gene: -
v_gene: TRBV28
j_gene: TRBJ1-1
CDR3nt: TGTGCCAGCAGTTTTCCCAGATTTGAAGCTTTCTTT
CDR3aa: CASSFPRFEAFF

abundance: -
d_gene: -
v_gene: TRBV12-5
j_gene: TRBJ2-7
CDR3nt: TGTGCTAGTGGTCCCGGCTACGAGCAGTACTTC
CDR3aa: CASGPGYEQYF

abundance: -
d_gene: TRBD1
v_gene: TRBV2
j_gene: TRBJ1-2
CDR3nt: TGTGCCAGCAGTGGACAGGGGACTAACTATGGCTACACCTTC
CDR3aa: CASSGQGTNYGYTF

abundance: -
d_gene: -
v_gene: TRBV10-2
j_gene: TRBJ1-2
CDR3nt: TGCGCCAGCAGTGATACGGGTCGGGATGGCTACACCTTC
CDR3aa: CASSDTGRDGYTF

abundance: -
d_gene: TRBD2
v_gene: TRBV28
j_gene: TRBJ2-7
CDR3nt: TGTGCCAGCAGCTCCCTAGCGGGAGGTAGTGGACACGAGCAGTACTTC
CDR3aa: CASSSLAGGSGHEQYF

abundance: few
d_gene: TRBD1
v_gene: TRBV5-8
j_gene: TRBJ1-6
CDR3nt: TGTGCCAGCAGCCCAGGGACAGCTAATAATTCACCCCTCCACTTT
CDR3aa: CASSPGTANNSPLHF

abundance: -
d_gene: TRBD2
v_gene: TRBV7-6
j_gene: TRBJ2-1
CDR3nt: TGTGCCAGCAGCTGGGGGAGGGATGAGCAGTTCTTC
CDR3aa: CASSWGRDEQFF

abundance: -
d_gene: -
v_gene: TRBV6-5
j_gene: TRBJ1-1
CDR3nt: TGTGCCAGCAGTTTTCAGGATAACACTGAAGCTTTCTTT
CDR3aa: CASSFQDNTEAFF

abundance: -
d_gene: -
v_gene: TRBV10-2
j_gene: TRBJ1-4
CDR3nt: TGCGCCAGCAGTGTGACAGGACAGAATGAAAAACTGTTTTTT
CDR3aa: CASSVTGQNEKLFF

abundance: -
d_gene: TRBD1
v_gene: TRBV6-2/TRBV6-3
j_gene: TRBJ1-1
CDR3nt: TGTGCCAGCAGTTACATCTGGACAGGGGGCCTCGTAGCTGAAGCTTTCTTT
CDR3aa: CASSYIWTGGLVAEAFF

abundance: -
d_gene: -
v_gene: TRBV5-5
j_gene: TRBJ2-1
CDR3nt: TGTGCCAGCAGCTTGGGGGAGCTAGCGCGTATTACCCCTCACCAGTTCTTC
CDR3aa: CASSLGELARITPHQFF

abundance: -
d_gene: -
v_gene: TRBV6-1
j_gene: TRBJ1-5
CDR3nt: TGTGCCAGCAGTGAAGCGAGACAGGCCTGGTTCAATAGTTTTAATAAGCCCCAGCATTTT
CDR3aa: CASSEARQAWFNSFNKPQHF

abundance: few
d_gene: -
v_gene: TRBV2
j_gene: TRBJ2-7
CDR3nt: TGTGCCAGCACCGAGGAGGGCAGCTCCTACGAGCAGTACTTC
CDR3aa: CASTEEGSSYEQYF

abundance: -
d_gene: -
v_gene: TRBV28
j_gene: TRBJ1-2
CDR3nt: TGTGCCAGCAGTTTAGCAGGGGCCCTAAGTGGCTACACCTTC
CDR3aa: CASSLAGALSGYTF

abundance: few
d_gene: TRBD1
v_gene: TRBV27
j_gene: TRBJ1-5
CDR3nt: TGTGCCAGCAGACCAGGGGGCCCCAACAATCAGCCCCAGCATTTT
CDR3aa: CASRPGGPNNQPQHF

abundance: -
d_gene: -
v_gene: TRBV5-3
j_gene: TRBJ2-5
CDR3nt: TGTGCCATTAGGACAGCCTGGGAGACCCAGTACTTC
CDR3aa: CAIRTAWETQYF

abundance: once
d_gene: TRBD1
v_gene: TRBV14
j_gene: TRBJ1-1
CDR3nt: TGTGCCAGCAGCAGACAGGGGCGAACTGAAGCTTTCTTT
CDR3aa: CASSRQGRTEAFF

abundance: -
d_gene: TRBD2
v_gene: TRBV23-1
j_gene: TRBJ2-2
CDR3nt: TGCGCCAGCAGCACCCCGGGACTAGCGGGAGGGCCTAACGGGGAGCTGTTTTTT
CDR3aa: CASSTPGLAGGPNGELFF

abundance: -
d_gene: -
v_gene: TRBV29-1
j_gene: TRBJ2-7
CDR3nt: TGCAGCGTTGCCCAACAGACCTACGAGCAGTACTTC
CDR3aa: CSVAQQTYEQYF

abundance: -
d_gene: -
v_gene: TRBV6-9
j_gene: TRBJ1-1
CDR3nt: TGTGCCAGCAGTTATTCGGGGGGTCCGAACACTGAAGCTTTCTTT
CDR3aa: CASSYSGGPNTEAFF

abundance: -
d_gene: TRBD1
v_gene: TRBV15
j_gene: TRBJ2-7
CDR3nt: TGTGCCACCAGCAGCGACGCGGACAGGGCGCAGTACTTC
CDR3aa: CATSSDADRAQYF

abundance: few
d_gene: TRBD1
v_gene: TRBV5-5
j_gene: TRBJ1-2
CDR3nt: TGTGCCAGCAGCTCGAGGACAGGGGCCTTCGGCTACACCTTC
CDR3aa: CASSSRTGAFGYTF

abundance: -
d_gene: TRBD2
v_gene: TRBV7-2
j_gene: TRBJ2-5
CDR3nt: TGTGCCAGCAGCGCCGTGGCGGGGGGGTCAGAGACCCAGTACTTC
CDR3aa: CASSAVAGGSETQYF

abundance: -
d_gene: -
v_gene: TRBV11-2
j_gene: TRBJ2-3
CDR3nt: TGTGCCAGCAGCTTTCGGGGCACAGATACGCAGTATTTT
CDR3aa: CASSFRGTDTQYF

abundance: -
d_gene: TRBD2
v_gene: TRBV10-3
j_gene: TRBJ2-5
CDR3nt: TGTGCCATCAGTGAGTCGACCCGGACTAGCGGGGGAGAGACCCAGTACTTC
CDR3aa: CAISESTRTSGGETQYF

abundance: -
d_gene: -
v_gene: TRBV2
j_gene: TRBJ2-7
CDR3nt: TGTGCCAGCAATCAGGCCAGCTCCTACGAGCAGTACTTC
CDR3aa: CASNQASSYEQYF

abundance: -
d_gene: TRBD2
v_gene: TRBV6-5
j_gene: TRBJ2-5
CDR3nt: TGTGCCAGCAGCACGGGGGGTTGGGAGACCCAGTACTTC
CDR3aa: CASSTGGWETQYF